The 11 T cell receptor beta chains given below trace back to one sample, sequenced in a study of T cell repertoires in cytomegalovirus infection. TCRdb independently ran MiXCR on the reads; one entry per CDR3 protein. The data hold around 120,000 distinct CDR3 sequences, with less than 9.5% observed a single time. Input material: PBMCs. These receptors came from a human donor in good health (CMV status not recorded). Some clones in this sample may be carry-over from other donors' samples.

The table lists this clonotype with many counts. J is TRBJ2-5 and V is TRBV20-1; 9 bases match TRBD1. The CDR3 length is 16 residues. The germline CDR1 and CDR2 sequences are DFQATT and SNEGSKA (reference sequence). V lost 3 bases and J lost 1; bases outside the gene matches: 9. The CDR3 is CSARQPGQGGQETQYF. CDR3 DNA: TGCAGTGCTAGGCAACCGGGACAGGGAGGCCAAGAGACCCAGTACTTC.

This clonotype has only a few counts. The chain is built from TRBV20-1 and TRBJ2-1; 12 nucleotides agree with TRBD2. CDR1 and CDR2 (germline): DFQATT, SNEGSKA (reference sequence). Trimming took 2 bases from V and 6 from J; bases not matched to a gene: 2. The CDR3 totals 14 residues. The CDR3 protein is CSARLAGGPNEQFF. CDR3 sequence (DNA): TGCAGTGCTAGACTAGCGGGGGGGCCCAATGAGCAGTTCTTC.

This clonotype was seen a handful of times. V is TRBV2 and J is TRBJ1-2; the D is unclear. V was cut by 1 base and J by 2 bases, with 14 bases left in between. Germline V gives CDR1 SNHLY, CDR2 FYNNEI. This CDR3 contains 16 residues. The CDR3 loop is CASSEEGFDRNYGYTF. CDR3 in DNA: TGTGCCAGCAGTGAAGAAGGATTCGATAGGAACTATGGCTACACCTTC.

This clonotype was counted at least ten times. The chain has TRBV28 and TRBJ1-5, with 12 bases aligning to TRBD1. Germline values: CDR1 MDHEN, CDR2 SYDVKM. The CDR3 contains 18 residues. Germline trimming cut 5 bases from V and 7 bases from J; bases unmatched to any gene: 15. For the CDR3, the DNA is TGTGCCAGCAGTACTATTGGTGGGGGACAGGGGGCATGGCAGCCCCAGCATTTT. It encodes CASSTIGGGQGAWQPQHF.

This clonotype showed up just a few times. The chain joins TRBV29-1 to TRBJ2-3; D remains unclear. Per germline, CDR1 SQVTM and CDR2 ANQGSEA. Trimming pared 4 bases from V and 0 bases from J, leaving 11 bases between. This CDR3 has 14 amino acids. This CDR3 is CSVVRAPSTDTQYF. Here the CDR3 DNA reads TGCAGCGTTGTAAGGGCTCCTAGCACAGATACGCAGTATTTT.

Ten or more counts support this clonotype. V usage is TRBV6-4 and J usage is TRBJ1-6; tentative D call: TRBD1 (5 bases). V was clipped by 0 bases and J by 9 bases, with 12 bases between them. Per the germline V gene, CDR1 is MRHNA and CDR2 is SNTAGT. This CDR3 contains 15 residues. CDR3 nucleotide sequence: TGTGCCAGCAGTGACTCTGGGGCAGGCACTTCACCCCTCCACTTT. This codes for CASSDSGAGTSPLHF.

This clonotype has at least ten counts. The rearrangement links TRBV28 to TRBJ2-1; D might be TRBD2 (6 bases). V lost 6 bases and J lost 0, with 12 bases in between. CDR1 MDHEN and CDR2 SYDVKM come from the germline V gene. CDR3 size: 15 residues. CDR3 coding DNA: TGTGCCAGCAGCCCCGCGGGGAGCTCCTACAATGAGCAGTTCTTC. It yields the protein CASSPAGSSYNEQFF.

V gene TRBV5-1 combines with J gene TRBJ2-3; D is possibly TRBD1 or TRBD2 (6 bases each). Germline V gives CDR1 SGHRS, CDR2 YFSETQ. Deletions cut 4 bases from V and 1 base from J, with 16 bases between. The CDR3 consists of 16 residues. The DNA of the CDR3 is TGCGCCAGCAGCCCGCCTGAGGGGGGCGGCACAGATACGCAGTATTTT. Translated: CASSPPEGGGTDTQYF. Filled out from reference TRBV5-1 and TRBJ2-3, the complete variable domain reads KAGVTQTPRYLIKTRGQQVTLSCSPISGHRSVSWYQQTPGQGLQFLFEYFSETQRNKGNFPGRFSGRQFSNSRSEMNVSTLELGDSALYLCASSPPEGGGTDTQYFGPGTRLTVL.

This clonotype was seen repeatedly, ten times or more. The chain links TRBV19 to TRBJ2-7, with TRBD1 matching 9 bases. The CDR3 contains 14 residues. The V gene end was trimmed by 5 bases and the J gene end by 3 bases; junction bases not matched to a gene: 5. Germline CDR1 LNHDA, CDR2 SQIVND (reference sequence). In DNA, the CDR3 is TGTGCCAGTAGTGGTCGGGACAGGGACTACGAGCAGTACTTC. It is translated as CASSGRDRDYEQYF.

This clonotype came up many times. The V gene is TRBV7-8, the J gene TRBJ2-7; tentatively, D is TRBD1 (5 bases). V was trimmed by 5 bases and J by 6 bases, leaving 20 bases between them. CDR1 SGHVS and CDR2 FQNEAQ come from the germline V gene. There are 15 residues in the CDR3. The CDR3 coding sequence is TGTGCCAGCAGCCTATCCGGACATACCCCTCTCGAGCAGTACTTC. This encodes CASSLSGHTPLEQYF. Supplemented by reference TRBV7-8 and TRBJ2-7, the full variable domain reads GAGVSQSPRYKVAKRGQDVALRCDPISGHVSLFWYQQALGQGPEFLTYFQNEAQLDKSGLPSDRFFAERPEGSVSTLKIQRTQQEDSAVYLCASSLSGHTPLEQYFGPGTRLTVT.

This clonotype was detected only a few times. The CDR3 spells CASSLLTGISYNEQFF. The CDR3 DNA is TGTGCCAGCAGTTTGTTGACAGGGATATCCTACAATGAGCAGTTCTTC. V usage is TRBV6-5 and J usage is TRBJ2-1, with 7 bases aligning to TRBD1. This CDR3 is 16 amino acids long. Germline-derived CDR1 and CDR2 are MNHEY and SVGAGI. The V and J ends lost 4 bases and 1 base, in that order; junction bases with no gene match: 7.